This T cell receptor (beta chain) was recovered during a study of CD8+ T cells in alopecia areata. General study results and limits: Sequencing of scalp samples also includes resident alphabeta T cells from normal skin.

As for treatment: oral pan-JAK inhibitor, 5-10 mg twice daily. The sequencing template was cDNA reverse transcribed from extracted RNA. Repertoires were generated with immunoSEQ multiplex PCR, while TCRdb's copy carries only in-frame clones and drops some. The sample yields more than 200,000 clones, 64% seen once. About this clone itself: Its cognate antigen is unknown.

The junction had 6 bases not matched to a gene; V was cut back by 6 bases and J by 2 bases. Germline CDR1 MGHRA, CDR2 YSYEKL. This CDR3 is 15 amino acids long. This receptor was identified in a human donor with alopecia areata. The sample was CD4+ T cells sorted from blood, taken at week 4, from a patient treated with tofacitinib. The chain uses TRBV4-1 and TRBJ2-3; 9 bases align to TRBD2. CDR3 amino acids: CASSPSGVYTDTQYF. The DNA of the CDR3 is TGCGCCAGCAGTCCTAGCGGGGTGTACACAGATACGCAGTATTTT.